This T cell receptor beta chain is drawn from a study of control samples from healthy donors and cancer patients. There are 13 residues in the CDR3. Germline CDR1 reads SNHLY; CDR2 reads FYNNEI. J lost 8 bases, V lost 10 bases, and 9 bases had no gene match. Here immunoSEQ multiplex PCR was the method, and the copy in TCRdb shows in-frame clones only, minus some. The data hold 99,000 or so clones, with about four fifths observed a single time. V is TRBV2 and J is TRBJ1-4, with 8 bases identical to TRBD1. Sequenced: blood. This TCR was sampled from a woman aged 45-65 years in good health. For the CDR3, the DNA is TGTGCCACCACCGGGACAGGTTACGAAAAACTGTTTTTT. This gives the protein CATTGTGYEKLFF.